This passage covers 26 T cell receptor beta chains from one sample sequenced in a study of T cells after yellow fever vaccination. TCRdb ran MiXCR on the 5' RACE reads and lists one entry per CDR3 protein. Of roughly 500,000 distinct CDR3 sequences listed, under 25% are singletons. The specimen comprised PBMCs, sampled 15 days after the yellow fever booster vaccination. Receptor source: a man aged 25-45 years who received the YFV17D yellow fever vaccine.

The chain has TRBV29-1 and TRBJ2-1; D remains ambiguous. The germline V gene has CDR1 SQVTM and CDR2 ANQGSEA. Trimming left V 3 bases short and J 5 bases short, with 8 bases between. This CDR3 spans 12 amino acids. The CDR3 is CSVDRANNEQFF. The CDR3, as DNA: TGCAGCGTTGATCGGGCCAACAATGAGCAGTTCTTC.

This clonotype was found a few times. This rearrangement joins TRBV7-2 to TRBJ2-7; TRBD2 is a possible D gene (6 bases). CDR1 is SGHTA, CDR2 FQGNSA, per germline. Trimming took off 5 bases at V and 2 bases at J, with 13 bases between the two ends. This CDR3 region has 14 residues. CDR3 residues: CASSRDAGTYEQYF. DNA for the CDR3: TGTGCCAGCAGCCGAGACGCGGGGACCTACGAGCAGTACTTC.

V is TRBV7-2 and J is TRBJ2-1; TRBD1 aligns across 7 bases. In germline, CDR1 is SGHTA, CDR2 FQGNSA. Trimming took 5 bases from V and 4 from J; bases not matched to a gene: 8. The CDR3 covers 15 residues. The CDR3 sequence is CASSQETGPYNEQFF. For the CDR3, the DNA is TGTGCCAGCAGCCAAGAGACAGGGCCGTACAATGAGCAGTTCTTC.

The chain couples TRBV6-5 to TRBJ2-5, with D perhaps TRBD2 (5 bases). The germline V and J ends were trimmed by 4 bases and 5 bases, with 14 bases remaining between them. This CDR3 contains 14 residues. The V gene's germline CDR1 is MNHEY and CDR2 SVGAGI. The CDR3: CASSSGLSGETQYF. CDR3 in DNA: TGTGCCAGCAGTTCCGGACTCTCCGGGGAGACCCAGTACTTC.

This clonotype has a handful of counts. J is TRBJ2-1 and V is TRBV4-2; D might be TRBD2 (7 bases). Germline V gene lookup returns CDR1 LGHNA and CDR2 YNFKEQ. V was shortened by 4 bases and J by 9 bases, with 31 bases between the two germline ends. This CDR3 contains 19 residues. The CDR3 sequence: CASSPPNPLRGRGNVEQFF. The CDR3 coding sequence is TGTGCCAGCAGCCCACCAAACCCCCTGAGGGGGAGGGGAAACGTTGAGCAGTTCTTC.

The J gene is TRBJ1-6, the V gene TRBV6-1; 8 positions agree with TRBD1. The V gene end was trimmed by 5 bases and the J gene end by 6 bases; junction bases not matched to a gene: 9. The germline gives CDR1 MNHNS, CDR2 SASEGT. This CDR3 is built from 16 residues. CDR3 bases: TGTGCCAGCAGTCGCGGACAGGGCGTAGTTAATTCACCCCTCCACTTT. Residues: CASSRGQGVVNSPLHF.

This clonotype has just a few counts. The V call is TRBV7-8, the J call TRBJ2-5; D might be TRBD1 (5 bases). V was clipped by 1 base and J by 4 bases, with 10 bases between them. CDR1 SGHVS and CDR2 FQNEAQ come from the germline V gene. The CDR3 covers 14 residues. The CDR3 coding sequence is TGTGCCAGCAGCTTAGGGGGCAGGCGAGAGACCCAGTACTTC. Translated: CASSLGGRRETQYF.

This clonotype was counted a few times. The chain has TRBV2 and TRBJ2-1, with a weak D call TRBD2 (6 bases). Germline values: CDR1 SNHLY, CDR2 FYNNEI. V was shortened by 7 bases and J by 4 bases, with 17 bases between the two germline ends. The CDR3 length is 15 residues. In nucleotides, the CDR3 is TGTGCCAGCACTCCCGAGTTCGCGGGATACAATGAGCAGTTCTTC. Translating gives CASTPEFAGYNEQFF.

The chain links TRBV12-3 or TRBV12-4 to TRBJ2-3; TRBD2 aligns across 7 bases. The ends lost 8 bases at V and 2 bases at J; junction bases unmatched: 7. CDR3 length equals 14 residues. In DNA, the CDR3 is TGTGCCAGCCGACTAAGCGGGGTCACAGATACGCAGTATTTT. The encoded protein is CASRLSGVTDTQYF.

This chain links TRBV12-3 or TRBV12-4 with TRBJ2-2, with TRBD1 matching over 8 bases. The length of the CDR3 is 15 residues. V was clipped by 6 bases and J by 7 bases; unmatched bases: 10. CDR3: CASRRTGLYGGELFF. DNA of the CDR3: TGTGCCAGCAGAAGGACAGGGTTGTATGGCGGGGAGCTGTTTTTT.

This clonotype was seen a handful of times. The CDR3: CASSLGASGNNEQYF. In DNA form, the CDR3 reads TGTGCCAGCAGCTTAGGTGCGTCAGGGAACAACGAGCAGTACTTC. The V and J genes are TRBV7-2 and TRBJ2-7; maybe TRBD1 (5 bases). The CDR3 has 15 amino acids. Trimming removed 1 base from V and 5 bases from J, with 15 bases in between. Germline-derived CDR1 and CDR2 are SGHTA and FQGNSA.

The gene calls are TRBV7-2 and TRBJ1-6, with a weak D call TRBD1 (5 bases). V lost 2 bases to trimming and J lost 12 bases, with 23 bases between them. The CDR3 sequence is 17 residues long. Germline values: CDR1 SGHTA, CDR2 FQGNSA. The CDR3 region has the DNA TGTGCCAGCAGCTTACAGGGTTATCAGGGATCTTCGGGACCCCTCCACTTT. This translates into CASSLQGYQGSSGPLHF.

This clonotype came up a few times. This chain joins TRBV5-8 and TRBJ2-7, with TRBD2 identical over 7 bases. V lost 4 bases, J lost 4 bases, and 8 bases stayed unmatched. Germline CDR1 is SGHTS and CDR2 is YDEGEE. The length of the CDR3 is 14 residues. The CDR3 nucleotides read TGTGCCAGCAGCAGAACCGCTAGCGGATACGAGCAGTACTTC. Translation: CASSRTASGYEQYF.

J is TRBJ2-5 and V is TRBV20-1; 8 bases are shared with TRBD1. The CDR3 loop spans 14 amino acids. V gave up 6 bases and J gave up 5 bases; unmatched junction bases: 11. Germline lookup yields CDR1 DFQATT and CDR2 SNEGSKA (reference sequence). The CDR3 nucleotides are TGCAGTGCCTATGGAGGGGGACAGGTTGAGACCCAGTACTTC. Translated, it gives CSAYGGGQVETQYF.

This clonotype turned up a few times. V gene TRBV5-1 combines with J gene TRBJ2-7; D gene unclear. CDR1 is SGHRS and CDR2 is YFSETQ in the germline V gene. The CDR3 runs 15 residues. V was pared by 3 bases and J by 1 base, with 14 bases between. The CDR3 nucleotides are TGCGCCAGCAGCTCAAACCCCGGGCCATCCTACGAGCAGTACTTC. Its protein is CASSSNPGPSYEQYF.

J is TRBJ1-3 and V is TRBV7-8; no clear D gene. CDR3 size: 14 residues. From germline, CDR1 is SGHVS and CDR2 FQNEAQ. Trimming pared 4 bases from V and 2 bases from J, leaving 9 bases between. The CDR3 here is CASSSTETGNTIYF. CDR3 sequence (DNA): TGTGCCAGCAGCTCAACAGAAACTGGAAACACCATATATTTT.

This clonotype was seen a few times. This chain uses TRBV12-3 or TRBV12-4 with TRBJ2-1, with 7 nucleotides matching TRBD2. CDR3 length equals 12 residues. J lost 15 bases, V lost 6 bases, and 11 bases had no gene match. The CDR3 DNA is TGTGCCAGCAGCAGGACTAGTGAGGGGCTGTTCTTC. Residues: CASSRTSEGLFF.

V gene TRBV12-3 or TRBV12-4 combines with J gene TRBJ2-3; D is unresolved. The CDR3 loop spans 12 amino acids. Trimming cost V 3 bases and J 8 bases, with 9 bases left between them. The CDR3 DNA sequence: TGTGCCAGCAGTTTCCCCGCGGCTACGCAGTATTTT. Protein: CASSFPAATQYF.

The chain links TRBV29-1 to TRBJ2-7; unclear D gene. The germline V gene encodes CDR1 SQVTM and CDR2 ANQGSEA. Trimming cost V 4 bases and J 2 bases, with 9 bases left between them. CDR3 size: 12 residues. This CDR3 reads CSVGHNTYEQYF. In DNA form, the CDR3 reads TGCAGCGTTGGCCACAACACCTACGAGCAGTACTTC.

The rearrangement links TRBV5-4 to TRBJ2-5; TRBD1 aligns across 7 bases. V lost 2 bases, J lost 5 bases, and 6 bases stayed unmatched. Germline CDR1 SGHNT, CDR2 YYREEE (reference sequence). The CDR3 is 14 amino acids. In DNA form, the CDR3 reads TGTGCCAGCAGCTTCTCAGGGGGTGGGGAGACCCAGTACTTC. It encodes CASSFSGGGETQYF.

This chain uses TRBV4-3 with TRBJ2-5; TRBD2 agrees at 10 bases. Germline CDR1 LGHNA, CDR2 YSLEER. This CDR3 has 17 residues. Losses at the gene ends were 4 bases for V and 3 bases for J; bases not matched to a gene: 11. The CDR3 sequence is CASSPSLAGDPEETQYF. The CDR3 DNA is TGCGCCAGCAGCCCATCTCTAGCGGGAGACCCTGAAGAGACCCAGTACTTC.

This clonotype has just a few counts. The V gene is TRBV5-1, the J gene TRBJ2-2; 14 bases map to TRBD2. V lost 4 bases, J lost 7 bases, and 6 bases stayed unmatched. This CDR3 is built from 16 residues. Germline V gene lookup returns CDR1 SGHRS and CDR2 YFSETQ. The CDR3 DNA reads as TGCGCCAGCAGCCGGGGACTAGCGGGAGTCGGCGGGGAGCTGTTTTTT. This gives the protein CASSRGLAGVGGELFF.

The V and J genes are TRBV12-3 or TRBV12-4 and TRBJ1-1; the match to TRBD1 covers 8 bases. The CDR3 length is 15 residues. Losses at the gene ends were 6 bases for V and 0 bases for J; bases not matched to a gene: 6. The CDR3 is CASRTGGIMNTEAFF. CDR3 coding DNA: TGTGCCAGCAGAACAGGGGGGATCATGAACACTGAAGCTTTCTTT.

This clonotype was found a few times. The chain recombines TRBV29-1 with TRBJ2-1, with TRBD1 identical over 11 bases. V shed 8 bases, J shed 14 bases, and the junction held 17 bases outside the gene matches. The CDR3 contains 14 residues. Germline V gives CDR1 SQVTM, CDR2 ANQGSEA. CDR3 bases: TGCAGCTTTAGAGGGACAGGGGGACAAGGTCGGGAGTTCTTC. Amino acids: CSFRGTGGQGREFF.

In its sample, this clonotype was seen a few times. The rearrangement joins TRBV4-1 to TRBJ2-1; D is unclear. Germline V gene data show CDR1 as MGHRA and CDR2 as YSYEKL. The CDR3 has 14 residues. The V and J ends lost 1 base and 7 bases respectively, with 11 bases between them. Here the CDR3 reads CASSQVIRENEQFF. In DNA form, the CDR3 reads TGCGCCAGCAGCCAAGTGATTAGGGAAAATGAGCAGTTCTTC.

Only a few counts were recorded for this clonotype. The V call is TRBV7-6, the J call TRBJ2-2; the D is unclear. CDR3 size: 16 residues. Germline V lookup: CDR1 SGHVS, CDR2 FNYEAQ. The germline V and J ends were trimmed by 5 bases and 1 base, with 14 bases remaining between them. The CDR3 sequence: CASSHDPDGNTGELFF. CDR3 coding DNA: TGTGCCAGCAGCCACGATCCCGACGGGAACACCGGGGAGCTGTTTTTT.